This TCR beta chain was recovered during a study of CD8 T cells in acute hepatitis C reinfection. Study background: Sequences come from NS3-1073-specific CD8+ T cells, during acute infection and after clearance. Acute-phase sampling occurred no later than 168 days after estimated infection.

This clone was observed once. The time point denotes: acute HCV infection, within 168 days of estimated infection date. Sequencing of hepatitis C virus-specific cells was done ex vivo rather than after in vitro expansion. The CDR3 length is 11 residues. CDR1 is MNHNS and CDR2 is SASEGT in the germline V gene. V gave up 5 bases and J gave up 4 bases, with 5 bases separating them. The protocol was immunoSEQ multiplex PCR, while the TCRdb copy is restricted to in-frame clones and leaves out a portion. The sample has about 3,700 clones; approximately 39% are singletons. Study-level results: Only TCRbeta was bulk sequenced, so alphabeta pairing is unknown. TRBV04 and TRBV06 were preferentially used in all groups, not explained by naive pool overrepresentation.

Sample: HCV NS3-1073 tetramer-sorted CD8+ T cells from PBMCs, taken during acute infection. The receptor was derived from a man aged 25 to 45 with chronic hepatitis C. The chain employs TRBV6-1 and TRBJ1-1, with unresolved D. The CDR3: CASSSATEAFF. In DNA, the CDR3 is TGTGCCAGCAGTTCGGCCACTGAAGCTTTCTTT.